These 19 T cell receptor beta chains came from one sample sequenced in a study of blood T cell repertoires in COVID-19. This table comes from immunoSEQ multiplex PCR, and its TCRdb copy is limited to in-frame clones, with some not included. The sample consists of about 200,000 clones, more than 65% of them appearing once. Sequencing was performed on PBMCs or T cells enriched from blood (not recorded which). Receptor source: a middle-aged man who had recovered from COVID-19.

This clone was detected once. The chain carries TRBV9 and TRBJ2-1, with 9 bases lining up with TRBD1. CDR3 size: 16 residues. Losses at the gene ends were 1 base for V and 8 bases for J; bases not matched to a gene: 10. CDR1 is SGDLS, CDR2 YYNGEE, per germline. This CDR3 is CASSVLPGQGVDEQFF. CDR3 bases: TGTGCCAGCAGCGTACTTCCGGGACAGGGTGTGGATGAGCAGTTCTTC.

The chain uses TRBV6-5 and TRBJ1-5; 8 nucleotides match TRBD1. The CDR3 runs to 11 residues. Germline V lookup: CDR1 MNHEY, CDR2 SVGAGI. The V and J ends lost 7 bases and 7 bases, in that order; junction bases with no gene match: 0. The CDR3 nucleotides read TGTGCCAGCACAGGGGGCCAGCCCCAGCATTTT. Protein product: CASTGGQPQHF.

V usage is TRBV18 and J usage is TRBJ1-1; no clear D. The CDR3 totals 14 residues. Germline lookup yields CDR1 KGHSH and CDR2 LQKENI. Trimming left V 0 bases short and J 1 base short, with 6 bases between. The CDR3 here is CASSPPLGNTEAFF. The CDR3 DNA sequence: TGTGCCAGCTCACCACCGCTCGGGAACACTGAAGCTTTCTTT.

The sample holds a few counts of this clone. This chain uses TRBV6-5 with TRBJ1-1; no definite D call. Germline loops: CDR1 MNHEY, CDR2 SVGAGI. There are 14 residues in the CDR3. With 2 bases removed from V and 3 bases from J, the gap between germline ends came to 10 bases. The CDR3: CASSYRGWDTEAFF. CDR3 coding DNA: TGTGCCAGCAGTTACCGGGGTTGGGACACTGAAGCTTTCTTT.

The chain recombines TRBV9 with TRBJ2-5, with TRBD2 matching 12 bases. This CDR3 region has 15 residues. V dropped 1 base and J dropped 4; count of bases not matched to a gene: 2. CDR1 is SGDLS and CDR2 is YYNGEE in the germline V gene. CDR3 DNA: TGTGCCAGCAGCGTACTAGCGGGGGGGCCAGAGACCCAGTACTTC. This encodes CASSVLAGGPETQYF.

The CDR3, as DNA: TGTGCCAGCAGCTTAGGATTTCTGGACTCCGGTTCCCAGCCCCAGCATTTT. Its translation: CASSLGFLDSGSQPQHF. The chain joins TRBV7-8 to TRBJ1-5; no reliable D call. This CDR3 region has 17 residues. Germline values: CDR1 SGHVS, CDR2 FQNEAQ. V dropped 1 base and J dropped 7 bases, with 20 bases sitting between them.

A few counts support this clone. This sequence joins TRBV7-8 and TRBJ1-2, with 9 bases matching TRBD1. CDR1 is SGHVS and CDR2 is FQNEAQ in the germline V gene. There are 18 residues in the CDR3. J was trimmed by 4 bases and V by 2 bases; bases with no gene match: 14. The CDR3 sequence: CASSLLPGQGERGYGYTF. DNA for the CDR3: TGTGCCAGCAGCTTACTTCCGGGACAGGGCGAACGGGGCTATGGCTACACCTTC. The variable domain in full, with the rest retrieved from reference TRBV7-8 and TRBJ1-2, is GAGVSQSPRYKVAKRGQDVALRCDPISGHVSLFWYQQALGQGPEFLTYFQNEAQLDKSGLPSDRFFAERPEGSVSTLKIQRTQQEDSAVYLCASSLLPGQGERGYGYTFGSGTRLTVV.

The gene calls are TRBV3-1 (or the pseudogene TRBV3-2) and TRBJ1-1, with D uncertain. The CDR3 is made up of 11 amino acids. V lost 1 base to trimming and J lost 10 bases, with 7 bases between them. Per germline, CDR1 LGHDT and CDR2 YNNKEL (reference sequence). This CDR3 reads CASSQGRLAFF. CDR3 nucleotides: TGTGCCAGCAGCCAAGGGCGGCTAGCTTTCTTT.

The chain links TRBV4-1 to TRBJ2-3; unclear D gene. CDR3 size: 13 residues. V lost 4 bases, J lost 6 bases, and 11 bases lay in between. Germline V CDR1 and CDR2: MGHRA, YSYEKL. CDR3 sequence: CASSPVNRDTQYF. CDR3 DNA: TGCGCCAGCAGCCCCGTCAATCGGGATACGCAGTATTTT.

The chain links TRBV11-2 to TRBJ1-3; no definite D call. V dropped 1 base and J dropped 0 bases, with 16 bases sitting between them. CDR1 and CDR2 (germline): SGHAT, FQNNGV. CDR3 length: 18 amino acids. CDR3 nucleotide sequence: TGTGCCAGCAGCTTAGTATCCGCGATCTCGAGCTCTGGAAACACCATATATTTT. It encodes CASSLVSAISSSGNTIYF.

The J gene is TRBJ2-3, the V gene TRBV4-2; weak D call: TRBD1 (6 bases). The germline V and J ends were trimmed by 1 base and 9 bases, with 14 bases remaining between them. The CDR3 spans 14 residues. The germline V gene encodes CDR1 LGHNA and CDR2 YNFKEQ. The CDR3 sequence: CASSQVIQGVTQYF. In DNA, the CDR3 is TGTGCCAGCAGCCAAGTCATACAGGGCGTGACGCAGTATTTT.

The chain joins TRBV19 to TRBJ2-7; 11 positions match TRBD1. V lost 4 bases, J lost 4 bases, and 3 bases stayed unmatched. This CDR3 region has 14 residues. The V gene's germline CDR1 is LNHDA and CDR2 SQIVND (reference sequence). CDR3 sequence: CASSRTGGGYEQYF. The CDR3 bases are TGTGCCAGTAGTAGGACAGGGGGCGGTTACGAGCAGTACTTC.

The CDR3 region is CASSFRQGATGELFF. The CDR3 DNA follows: TGTGCCAGCAGCTTCAGACAGGGGGCCACCGGGGAGCTGTTTTTT. The chain couples TRBV5-4 to TRBJ2-2; TRBD1 matches at 10 bases. V dropped 2 bases and J dropped 4; count of bases not matched to a gene: 2. CDR3 length: 15 residues. Germline V gene data show CDR1 as SGHNT and CDR2 as YYREEE (reference sequence).

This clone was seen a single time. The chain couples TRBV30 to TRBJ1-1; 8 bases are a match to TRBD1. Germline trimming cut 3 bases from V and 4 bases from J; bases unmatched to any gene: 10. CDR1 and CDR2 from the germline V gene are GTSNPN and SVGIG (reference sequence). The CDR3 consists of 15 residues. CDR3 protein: CAWRKWDRQSTEAFF. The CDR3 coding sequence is TGTGCCTGGAGGAAATGGGACAGGCAATCCACTGAAGCTTTCTTT.

Here the CDR3 DNA reads TGCGCCAGCAGCCAAGATAGACCGCGGCGGGGGACAAACAATGAGCAGTTCTTC. Translated, it gives CASSQDRPRRGTNNEQFF. The chain joins TRBV4-1 to TRBJ2-1, with D possibly matching TRBD2 (7 bases). The V and J ends lost 0 bases and 5 bases respectively, with 20 bases between them. This CDR3 has 18 residues. Germline assignment: CDR1 MGHRA and CDR2 YSYEKL.

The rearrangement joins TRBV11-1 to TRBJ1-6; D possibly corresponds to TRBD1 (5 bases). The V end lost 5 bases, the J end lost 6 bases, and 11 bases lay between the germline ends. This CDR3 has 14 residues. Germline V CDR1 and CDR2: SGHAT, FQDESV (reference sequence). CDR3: CASSVQEFNSPLHF. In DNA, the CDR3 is TGTGCCAGCAGCGTACAGGAGTTTAATTCACCCCTCCACTTT.

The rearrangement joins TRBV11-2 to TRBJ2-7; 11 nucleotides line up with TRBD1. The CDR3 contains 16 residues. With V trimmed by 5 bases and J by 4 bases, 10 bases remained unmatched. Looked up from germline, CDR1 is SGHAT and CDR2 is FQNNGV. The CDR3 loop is CASSLTRTGGGYEQYF. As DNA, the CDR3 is TGTGCCAGCAGCCTTACTCGGACAGGGGGCGGGTACGAGCAGTACTTC.

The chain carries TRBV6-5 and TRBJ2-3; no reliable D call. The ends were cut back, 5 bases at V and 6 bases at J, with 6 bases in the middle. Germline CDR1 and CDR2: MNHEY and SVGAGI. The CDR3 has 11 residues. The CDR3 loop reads CASSRSDTQYF. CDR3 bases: TGTGCCAGCAGTAGGAGCGATACGCAGTATTTT.

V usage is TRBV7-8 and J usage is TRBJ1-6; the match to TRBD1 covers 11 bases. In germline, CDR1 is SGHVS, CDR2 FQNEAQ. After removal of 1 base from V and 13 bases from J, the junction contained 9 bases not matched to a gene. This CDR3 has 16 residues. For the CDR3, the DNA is TGTGCCAGCAGCTTAGGATTGGGGACAGGGGGTATCCCCCTCCACTTT. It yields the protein CASSLGLGTGGIPLHF. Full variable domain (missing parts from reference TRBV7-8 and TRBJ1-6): GAGVSQSPRYKVAKRGQDVALRCDPISGHVSLFWYQQALGQGPEFLTYFQNEAQLDKSGLPSDRFFAERPEGSVSTLKIQRTQQEDSAVYLCASSLGLGTGGIPLHFGNGTRLTVT.